This T cell receptor (beta chain) was captured in a study of control samples from healthy donors and cancer patients. Method: immunoSEQ multiplex PCR; TCRdb's copy keeps in-frame clones and lacks some. The data contain over 150,000 clones, 94% of them singletons. Germline V gene sequence: CDR1 MGHDK, CDR2 SYGVNS. The CDR3 is 14 amino acids. Trimming removed 3 bases from V and 5 bases from J; junction bases left unmatched: 6. This clonotype was obtained from a woman between 18 and 30 years old in good health. The source material was blood. This sequence joins TRBV25-1 and TRBJ1-2; 7 positions match TRBD1. CDR3 sequence reads: CASSEAQGGYGYTF. The DNA of the CDR3 is TGTGCCAGCAGTGAGGCCCAGGGGGGATATGGCTACACCTTC.